This T cell receptor (beta chain) was sequenced during a study of blood T cells in healthy people across ages. V dropped 1 base and J dropped 12 bases, with 10 bases sitting between them. This CDR3 comprises 13 residues. Germline V gives CDR1 MNHNS, CDR2 SASEGT. Alongside a J-beta primer mix, a sample-barcoded 5' primer served in a second PCR lasting about 6 to 12 cycles. TCRdb processed the 5' RACE reads anew with MiXCR; each CDR3 protein has one entry. Of about 290,000 distinct CDR3 sequences listed, 25% to 30% are singletons. Sequencing was done on a sample of blood. This clonotype was obtained from a woman between 65 and 79 years old in good health. The chain uses TRBV6-1 and TRBJ1-6; weak D call: TRBD1 (5 bases). CDR3 amino acids: CASSEEGARPLHF. CDR3 in DNA: TGTGCCAGCAGTGAAGAAGGGGCGAGACCCCTCCACTTT.